This T cell receptor beta chain derives from a study of spatial heterogeneity in lung cancer (dated by TCRdb to between 2018 and 2021). A note on the overall study: Beta-chain transcripts were consistently detected in greater numbers than alpha-chain transcripts, which likely reflected higher beta-chain transcript abundance. Both alpha and beta chains were TCR-sequenced in samples taken at surgery, namely 220 tumor regions, approximately 63 matched nontumor lung samples and 45 to 60 PBMC samples. Nonsynonymous mutation counts, determined by whole-exome sequencing of tumor tissue, were related to TCR repertoire features. The study quantitatively compared TCR alpha and beta repertoires across multiple tumor regions, matched nontumor lung and blood in non-small cell lung cancer. In the raw uncorrected reads, each unique combination of TCR and UMI appeared on average more than ten times. General findings and caveats noted by the study authors: Additional single-cell paired TCR alpha and beta sequencing was considered necessary to confirm, at a functional level, the hypothesis that regional TCRs recognize regional mutations. Ubiquitous expanded tumor TCRs were found in blood more often at tumor resection than at routine follow-up.

What the time point label conveys for this sample: sample taken at primary tumor resection. Donors were some 78 patients with early-stage, untreated non-small cell lung cancer from the lung TRACERx cohort. Without any cell sorting, TCR sequencing was performed on whole RNA extracted either from tumor and nontumor lung tissue or from cryopreserved PBMC samples. Patients were selected for TCR sequencing only if sufficient RNA was available from at least two tumor regions. Library prep was done by 5' RACE. TCRdb lists the instrument as NextSeq 500. The TCR library protocol attached a unique molecular identifier to each TCR cDNA molecule to allow correction of PCR and sequencing errors. As for the original processing: TCR identification, UMI-based error correction and CDR3 extraction were all carried out with Decombinator tools. Expanded TCRs were defined as those above a frequency of 2 per 1,000, corresponding to the top 1% of the tumor frequency distribution. Rényi diversity was computed with the R vegan package after subsampling each repertoire 100 times to 5,000 TCRs. CDR3 similarity networks were constructed using string-kernel similarity of amino acid triplets, with links drawn between CDR3s whose pairwise similarity was above 0.82. In-frame beta chains were kept once TCRdb had trimmed the public reads at Q25 with fastp and called clones with MiXCR. Records with the same CDR3 protein are collapsed into one entry carrying the most frequent genes and DNA. These V and J calls are TCRdb output, not the study's own analysis. For this sample the table gives more than 65,000 distinct CDR3 sequences, of which around 7.8% were detected only once. Of the sample, roughly 7.1% falls within the top ten clones.

Concerning this clonotype itself: Its binding antigen is unknown. No base quality information exists; no much larger clone differs at one position.

The sequencing here drew on PBMCs, taken at surgery. The source is a male donor with early-stage non-small cell lung cancer.

The encoded CDR3 is CASSREESYEQYF. The nucleotides read TGTGCCAGCAGCCGTGAGGAATCCTACGAGCAGTACTTC. This receptor chain uses TRBV7-9 and TRBJ2-7, with no reliable assignment of the D segment. The germline V gene encodes CDR1 SEHNR and CDR2 FQNEAQ (reference sequence). V and J are truncated by 5 bases and 1 base respectively, leaving an intervening sequence of 9 bases. From cysteine to phenylalanine, the CDR3 is 13 amino acids long. The entry retains the CDR3 DNA only, 39 bases that are in frame from base 1.